This passage covers 15 T cell receptor beta chains from one sample sequenced in a study of CD8 T cells in Susac syndrome. cDNA came from roughly 0.5 to 1 ug RNA primed by random hexamers. TCRdb ran MiXCR on the immunoSEQ multiplex PCR reads and lists one entry per CDR3 protein. This sample yields about 190,000 distinct CDR3 sequences, of which approximately 94% are seen a single time; approximately 0.1% belongs to the top ten. Sequenced sample: CD4+ T cells from PBMCs. The source of these receptors is a human donor with Susac syndrome.

The CDR3 is CASMRHQGASETQYF. The CDR3 nucleotides are TGTGCCAGCATGAGACATCAGGGGGCGTCGGAGACCCAGTACTTC. The rearrangement links TRBV27 to TRBJ2-5; 8 nucleotides match TRBD1. V shed 7 bases and J 5 bases; nucleotides not matched to a gene: 12. The CDR3 length is 15 residues. CDR1 is MNHEY, CDR2 SMNVEV, per germline (reference sequence).

This chain uses TRBV20-1 with TRBJ2-5; 8 nucleotides agree with TRBD2. V lost 0 bases, J lost 4 bases, and 10 bases stayed unmatched. Germline V gives CDR1 DFQATT, CDR2 SNEGSKA (reference sequence). The CDR3 length is 16 residues. CDR3 bases: TGCAGTGCTAGAGATATCTGGACCCGGGGGGGAGAGACCCAGTACTTC. It yields the protein CSARDIWTRGGETQYF.

The chain combines TRBV28 with TRBJ1-2, with 12 nucleotides matching TRBD1. This CDR3 spans 15 amino acids. J gave up 8 bases and V 6 bases, and 10 bases lay outside the gene matches. CDR1 is MDHEN and CDR2 is SYDVKM in the germline V gene. As DNA, the CDR3 is TGTGCCAGCAGGGACGCCGGGACAGGGGGCTGGGGCTACACCTTC. Protein sequence: CASRDAGTGGWGYTF.

The chain links TRBV28 to TRBJ2-1, with TRBD2 identical over 10 bases. Germline trimming cut 2 bases from V and 5 bases from J; bases unmatched to any gene: 6. The germline gives CDR1 MDHEN, CDR2 SYDVKM. CDR3 length: 16 amino acids. CDR3 in amino acids: CASSLLVAGGHNEQFF. The CDR3 region has the DNA TGTGCCAGCAGTTTACTAGTAGCGGGGGGACACAATGAGCAGTTCTTC.

This clonotype was seen just once. The chain is built from TRBV7-2 and TRBJ2-3, with D maybe TRBD2 (5 bases). Germline values: CDR1 SGHTA, CDR2 FQGNSA. This CDR3 has 14 amino acids. The V and J ends lost 5 bases and 2 bases respectively, with 11 bases between them. CDR3 coding DNA: TGTGCCAGCAGCCAGGACTTAAACACAGATACGCAGTATTTT. Translating gives CASSQDLNTDTQYF.

The chain recombines TRBV6-2 or TRBV6-3 with TRBJ1-5; D is perhaps TRBD1 (6 bases). V was trimmed by 7 bases and J by 4 bases, leaving 11 bases between them. The CDR3 sequence is 13 residues long. Germline CDR1 and CDR2: MNHEY and SVGEGT. The CDR3 region is CASNRVPNQPQHF. For the CDR3, the DNA is TGTGCCAGCAACAGGGTGCCGAATCAGCCCCAGCATTTT.

V usage is TRBV9 and J usage is TRBJ2-1; 10 positions match TRBD2. V dropped 5 bases and J dropped 4; count of bases not matched to a gene: 3. Germline-derived CDR1 and CDR2 are SGDLS and YYNGEE. This CDR3 spans 14 amino acids. Here the CDR3 DNA reads TGTGCCAGCAGGCCGGGACTAGCGTACAATGAGCAGTTCTTC. This codes for CASRPGLAYNEQFF.

The chain carries TRBV12-3 or TRBV12-4 and TRBJ1-2; TRBD1 might be the D (5 bases). Trimming removed 8 bases at V and 10 bases at J, with 23 bases between. This CDR3 region has 14 residues. CDR3 protein: CASDRKIDLWDYTF. The CDR3 bases are TGTGCCAGCGACAGAAAGATTGACCTATGGGACTACACCTTC.

The chain employs TRBV5-6 and TRBJ2-1; D is ambiguous. CDR3 length: 12 residues. V shed 0 bases and J shed 10 bases, with 8 bases lying between them. Germline CDR1 and CDR2: SGHDT and YYEEEE. The CDR3 DNA reads as TGTGCCAGCAGCTTGGGAGCTTGGGAGCAGTTCTTC. It translates to CASSLGAWEQFF.

The chain links TRBV20-1 to TRBJ2-1, with 9 bases that match TRBD1. Looked up from germline, CDR1 is DFQATT and CDR2 is SNEGSKA (reference sequence). The CDR3 runs 16 residues. The V and J ends lost 3 bases and 8 bases, in that order; junction bases with no gene match: 14. The CDR3 spells CSASVPDRGLGDEQFF. The CDR3 DNA sequence: TGCAGTGCTAGTGTCCCGGACAGGGGCCTGGGGGATGAGCAGTTCTTC.

This chain connects TRBV4-2 to TRBJ2-3, with D tentatively TRBD1 or TRBD2 (5 bases each). The V gene's germline CDR1 is LGHNA and CDR2 YNFKEQ. The V gene lost 6 bases and the J gene lost 1 base, with 14 bases spanning the gap. The CDR3 length is 15 residues. The CDR3, as DNA: TGTGCCAGCAGTCGACCGGGACCCGGCACAGATACGCAGTATTTT. Its translation: CASSRPGPGTDTQYF.

The chain carries TRBV9 and TRBJ1-1; no clear D gene. Trimming took 4 bases from V and 1 from J, leaving 11 bases between them. Germline assignment: CDR1 SGDLS and CDR2 YYNGEE. The CDR3 runs 14 residues. Here the CDR3 DNA reads TGTGCCAGCAGCCGGATCCAGACGAACACTGAAGCTTTCTTT. Translation: CASSRIQTNTEAFF.

The V and J genes are TRBV6-2 or TRBV6-3 and TRBJ2-2; 7 bases are a match to TRBD2. The CDR3 spans 17 residues. V lost 5 bases, J lost 0 bases, and 9 bases stayed unmatched. Germline CDR1 and CDR2: MNHEY and SVGEGT. CDR3 protein: CASSDLAAGANTGELFF. CDR3 bases: TGTGCCAGCAGTGACCTTGCTGCGGGGGCGAACACCGGGGAGCTGTTTTTT.

Concerning this clonotype itself: At one of its ends the junction is not consistent with the germline gene, which may arise from a read error. The J gene is TRBJ2-3, the V gene TRBV2; D unresolved. The CDR3 contains 12 residues. Germline V gene lookup returns CDR1 SNHLY and CDR2 FYNNEI. The CDR3 DNA reads TGTGCCAGCAGAGAAGTCACAGATACGCAGTATTTT. This encodes CASREVTDTQYF. Drawing the rest from reference TRBV2 and TRBJ2-3, the complete variable domain is EPEVTQTPSHQVTQMGQEVILRCVPISNHLYFYWYRQILGQKVEFLVSFYNNEISEKSEIFDDQFSVERPDGSNFTLKIRSTKLEDSAMYFCASREVTDTQYFGPGTRLTVL.

This chain's CDR3 is CAWSGSVPYNEQFF. CDR3 nucleotide sequence: TGTGCCTGGAGTGGCAGCGTCCCCTACAATGAGCAGTTCTTC. This sequence joins TRBV30 and TRBJ2-1; D not certain. Per the germline V gene, CDR1 is GTSNPN and CDR2 is SVGIG (reference sequence). The germline V and J ends were trimmed by 1 base and 2 bases, with 9 bases remaining between them. The CDR3 totals 14 residues.